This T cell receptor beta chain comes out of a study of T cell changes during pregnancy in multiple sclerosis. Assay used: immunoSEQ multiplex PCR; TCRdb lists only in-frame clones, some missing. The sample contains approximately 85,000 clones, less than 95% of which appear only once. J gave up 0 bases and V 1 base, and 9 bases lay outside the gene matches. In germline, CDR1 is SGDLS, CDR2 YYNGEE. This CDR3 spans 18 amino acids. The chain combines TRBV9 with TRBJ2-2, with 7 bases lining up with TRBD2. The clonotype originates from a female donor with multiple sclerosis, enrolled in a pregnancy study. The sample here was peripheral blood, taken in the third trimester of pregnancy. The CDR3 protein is CASSVLGGTATNTGELFF. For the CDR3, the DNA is TGTGCCAGCAGCGTATTGGGAGGGACTGCCACGAACACCGGGGAGCTGTTTTTT.